This TCR beta chain was observed in a study of siplizumab effects on memory and regulatory T cells. CDR1 and CDR2 from the germline V gene are KGHSH and LQKENI. V gave up 0 bases and J gave up 5 bases, with 8 bases separating them. This CDR3 comprises 13 residues. Data came from immunoSEQ multiplex PCR; TCRdb stores just in-frame clones and leaves some out. The table has 100,000 or so clones, under 95% seen once. This clonotype originated in a human donor in good health. The chain has TRBV18 and TRBJ2-7; D gene uncertain. Sequenced sample: CD4+ T cells sorted from blood. The CDR3, as DNA: TGTGCCAGCTCACCACCGTACATCAACGAGCAGTACTTC. Translated: CASSPPYINEQYF. The full variable domain, rest sourced from reference TRBV18 and TRBJ2-7, is NAGVMQNPRHLVRRRGQEARLRCSPMKGHSHVYWYRQLPEEGLKFMVYLQKENIIDESGMPKERFSAEFPKEGPSILRIQQVVRGDSAAYFCASSPPYINEQYFGPGTRLTVT.